This record covers a single TCR beta chain. Its antigen is unidentified. The CDR3 sequence is 15 residues long. V lost 4 bases to trimming and J lost 1 base; unmatched junction nucleotides: 2. Germline CDR1 reads SGDLS; CDR2 reads YYNGEE. TCRdb keeps only in-frame clones here, not all; method: immunoSEQ multiplex PCR. The repertoire holds under 150,000 clones, with 86% as singletons. These data are taken from a study of Ad26.COV2.S vaccination and SARS-CoV-2 variants. Study-level results: Possibly, TCR breadth and depth analyses underestimated total T cell responses. For non-spike TCRs, breadth in vaccine recipients resembled that in placebo recipients.

Material: peripheral blood, obtained after recovery from COVID-19. The chain couples TRBV9 to TRBJ2-2, with 9 bases fitting TRBD1. The source of this sequence is a human donor who had recovered from COVID-19. CDR3 sequence: CASSPGQGNTGELFF. The CDR3 DNA is TGTGCCAGCAGCCCGGGACAGGGGAACACCGGGGAGCTGTTTTTT.